This T cell receptor (beta chain) was captured by sequencing in a study of PD-1 blockade in classical Hodgkin lymphoma. Study-wide points: It was CD4+ TCR diversity, not CD8+, that rose significantly by C4D1. Newly diagnosed patients were reported to start with lower TCR diversity than healthy donors. Any patient who commenced nivolumab under 1 year after ASCT was excluded.

Comments on this clone: The antigen is undetermined.

The ends lost 4 bases at V and 6 bases at J; junction bases unmatched: 4. From germline, CDR1 is SGHTA and CDR2 FQGNSA. This CDR3 is 14 amino acids long. Relapse after autologous stem cell transplantation occurred in every patient, and brentuximab vedotin exposure varied. Sequencing used immunoSEQ multiplex PCR; TCRdb keeps in-frame clones, though not all of them. The profile covers around 41,000 clones, with around 72% appearing a single time and 2.5% to 3% taken by the ten largest. The source is a human donor with classical Hodgkin lymphoma. The chain is built from TRBV7-2 and TRBJ2-1, with 9 bases aligning to TRBD1. This specimen consisted of peripheral blood mononuclear cells (PBMCs), obtained before the second cycle of nivolumab. The CDR3 bases are TGTGCCAGCAGCTGGGGACAGGGTGGCAATGAGCAGTTCTTC. This encodes CASSWGQGGNEQFF.